The 25 T cell receptor beta chains given below trace back to one sample, sequenced in a study of T cell clonality in common variable immunodeficiency (dated by TCRdb to between 2015 and 2016). Their antigens remain unidentified. The study at large found these results: Fewer deletions and N-nucleotide insertions were reportedly observed in CVID TCRbeta sequences, and highly modified clones with 13 or more V deletions were reportedly absent from CVID TCRbeta sequences.

Library method: the immunoSEQ multiplex PCR assay. TCRdb's version of the immuneACCESS table is confined to in-frame rearrangements and falls short of the full clone set. An unresolved V gene accounts for under half of the shortfall where checked; the remainder is of unknown origin. For this sample the table reports 15,000 to 20,000 clones, with no clone seen just once. The ten largest clonotypes hold 14% of the sample. The sample comprised peripheral blood mononuclear cells. The receptors shown here come from a human donor with common variable immunodeficiency.

A remark on this clone: Read coverage stops 3 residues before the CDR3 terminus; the germline J gene supplies the remainder. The V gene is TRBV2, the J gene TRBJ1-2, with D possibly TRBD1 on 6 matching bases. Germline V gene data show CDR1 as SNHLY and CDR2 as FYNNEI. The CDR3 sequence is 13 residues long. Trimming removed 6 bases from V and 0 bases from J, with 8 bases in between. CDR3: CASRQGPNYGYTF. The sequenced part of the CDR3 DNA is TGTGCCAGCAGGCAGGGGCCTAACTATGGC. The full variable domain, in which reference TRBV2 and TRBJ1-2 provide the parts outside the CDR3, is EPEVTQTPSHQVTQMGQEVILRCVPISNHLYFYWYRQILGQKVEFLVSFYNNEISEKSEIFDDQFSVERPDGSNFTLKIRSTKLEDSAMYFCASRQGPNYGYTFGSGTRLTVV.

This clone is medium-sized in the sample. The sequence runs out 3 residues before the end of the CDR3; the remainder is reconstructed from the germline J gene. The chain combines TRBV7-9 with TRBJ2-7; 7 positions agree with TRBD2. Germline CDR1 is SEHNR and CDR2 is FQNEAQ (reference sequence). V lost 6 bases to trimming and J lost 3 bases; unmatched junction nucleotides: 8. The CDR3 is 14 residues long. This CDR3 is CASSSTSAVYEQYF. The sequenced part of the CDR3 DNA is TGTGCCAGCAGTTCTACTAGCGCGGTCTACGAG.

This clone occurred a few times. The CDR3 end is not reached by the read, which stops 3 residues before it; the germline J gene fills it in. The V gene is TRBV11-2, the J gene TRBJ2-1, with D possibly matching TRBD2 (6 bases). Germline CDR1 SGHAT, CDR2 FQNNGV. The CDR3 totals 15 residues. Trimming removed 1 base from V and 2 bases from J, with 9 bases in between. CDR3: CASSLGRAAYNEQFF. CDR3 bases read: TGTGCCAGCAGCTTAGGGAGGGCCGCCTACAATGAG.

This clone was observed at least ten times. The read falls 3 residues short of the CDR3 end, and the missing part is taken from the germline J gene. This chain connects TRBV7-2 to TRBJ1-5; TRBD1 matches 7 bases. The CDR3 covers 15 residues. CDR1 and CDR2 from the germline V gene are SGHTA and FQGNSA. V lost 4 bases and J lost 3; bases outside the gene matches: 6. The CDR3: CASSSQTGYNQPQHF. CDR3 bases read: TGTGCCAGCAGCTCCCAGACAGGGTACAATCAGCCC. The variable domain in full, with the rest retrieved from reference TRBV7-2 and TRBJ1-5, is GAGVSQSPSNKVTEKGKDVELRCDPISGHTALYWYRQSLGQGLEFLIYFQGNSAPDKSGLPSDRFSAERTGGSVSTLTIQRTQQEDSAVYLCASSSQTGYNQPQHFGDGTRLSIL.

Comment on this clone: The read is 3 residues too short to cover the CDR3 end, so that end is filled in from the germline J gene. The same CDR3 also results from other DNA sequences found in this sample. The chain combines TRBV19 with TRBJ1-2; 7 bases map to TRBD1. The V gene end was trimmed by 6 bases and the J gene end by 2 bases; junction bases not matched to a gene: 3. This CDR3 region has 13 residues. Per germline, CDR1 LNHDA and CDR2 SQIVND (reference sequence). The CDR3 region is CASSIQGNYGYTF. Incomplete CDR3 DNA: TGTGCCAGTAGCATACAGGGGAACTATGGC.

About this clone itself: The read halts 3 residues ahead of the CDR3 end, with the missing end drawn from the germline J gene. The chain links TRBV18 to TRBJ2-2; maybe TRBD2 (6 bases). The CDR3 totals 17 residues. With 2 bases removed from V and 0 bases from J, the gap between germline ends came to 13 bases. Germline V gene lookup returns CDR1 KGHSH and CDR2 LQKENI. Partial CDR3 DNA: TGTGCCAGCTCACCATCGAGGGCGGGATCGAACACCGGGGAG. This codes for CASSPSRAGSNTGE. The full CDR3 reads CASSPSRAGSNTGELFF. Supplemented by reference TRBV18 and TRBJ2-2, the full variable domain reads NAGVMQNPRHLVRRRGQEARLRCSPMKGHSHVYWYRQLPEEGLKFMVYLQKENIIDESGMPKERFSAEFPKEGPSILRIQQVVRGDSAAYFCASSPSRAGSNTGELFFGEGSRLTVL.

This clone was detected ten times or more. The DNA ends 3 residues before the CDR3 does, and the rest of the CDR3 is filled in from the germline J gene. The chain joins TRBV10-1 to TRBJ2-3; the D call may be TRBD1 or TRBD2 (5 bases each). CDR3 length: 13 residues. Germline CDR1 is WNHNN and CDR2 is SYGVQD (reference sequence). V was trimmed by 6 bases and J by 2 bases, leaving 9 bases between them. The covered CDR3 bases are TGCGCCAGCAGGCGAGGGGCCACAGATACG. Translated: CASRRGATDT. The CDR3 as a whole reads CASRRGATDTQYF.

Points on this clone: The read falls 3 residues short of the CDR3 end, and the missing part is taken from the germline J gene. V is TRBV5-8 and J is TRBJ2-7; TRBD1 might be the D (6 bases). Per germline, CDR1 SGHTS and CDR2 YDEGEE. Trimming stripped 3 bases from V and 0 bases from J, with 13 bases between. The CDR3 has 15 residues. The covered CDR3 bases are TGTGCCAGCAGCTCCGTCGGACAGAGCTCCTACGAG. Protein sequence: CASSSVGQSSYE. The whole CDR3 protein is CASSSVGQSSYEQYF.

This clone has only a few counts. The read halts 3 residues ahead of the CDR3 end, with the missing end drawn from the germline J gene. The J gene is TRBJ2-1, the V gene TRBV7-6, with 12 bases lining up with TRBD2. The trim removed 5 bases at V and 8 bases at J, leaving 7 bases unmatched. This CDR3 contains 15 residues. The germline CDR1 and CDR2 sequences are SGHVS and FNYEAQ. The CDR3 is CASSRGLAGLYEQFF. The CDR3 DNA, read in part, is TGTGCCAGCAGCCGAGGACTAGCGGGGTTGTATGAG.

This clone was seen more than once but under ten times. The DNA ends 3 residues before the CDR3 does, and the rest of the CDR3 is filled in from the germline J gene. The gene calls are TRBV19 and TRBJ2-2; 7 positions agree with TRBD2. V lost 6 bases, J lost 5 bases, and 9 bases stayed unmatched. Germline V gene data show CDR1 as LNHDA and CDR2 as SQIVND (reference sequence). This CDR3 has 15 amino acids. This CDR3 is CASRPHGGGTGELFF. The CDR3 bases that were read are TGTGCCAGTAGACCGCACGGGGGAGGGACCGGGGAG. Full variable domain (missing parts from reference TRBV19 and TRBJ2-2): DGGITQSPKYLFRKEGQNVTLSCEQNLNHDAMYWYRQDPGQGLRLIYYSQIVNDFQKGDIAEGYSVSREKKESFPLTVTSAQKNPTAFYLCASRPHGGGTGELFFGEGSRLTVL.

Details on this clone: The CDR3 extends 3 residues past the end of the read, so its final part is completed from the germline J gene. The chain couples TRBV7-2 to TRBJ2-2, with D perhaps assigned TRBD1 or TRBD2 (5 bases each). CDR1 is SGHTA, CDR2 FQGNSA, per germline. The length of the CDR3 is 15 residues. V was shortened by 1 base and J by 0 bases, with 6 bases between the two germline ends. CDR3 protein: CASSLGGANTGELFF. Partial CDR3 DNA: TGTGCCAGCAGCTTAGGAGGGGCGAACACCGGGGAG. Full variable domain (remainder filled in from reference TRBV7-2 and TRBJ2-2): GAGVSQSPSNKVTEKGKDVELRCDPISGHTALYWYRQSLGQGLEFLIYFQGNSAPDKSGLPSDRFSAERTGGSVSTLTIQRTQQEDSAVYLCASSLGGANTGELFFGEGSRLTVL.

This clone has more than one count but fewer than ten. The read gets to within 3 residues of the CDR3 end, and the germline J gene fills in the rest. The chain uses TRBV18 and TRBJ1-2; possible D gene TRBD1, 5 bases. The CDR3 is 14 residues long. Germline V gives CDR1 KGHSH, CDR2 LQKENI. CDR3 DNA (partial): TGTGCCAGCTCACCGGATCGGGACTACGGGGGC. This translates into CASSPDRDYGG. Given in full, the CDR3 is CASSPDRDYGGYTF.

This clone was counted only a few times. The DNA ends 3 residues before the CDR3 does, and the rest of the CDR3 is filled in from the germline J gene. The V call is TRBV19, the J call TRBJ1-2, with 9 positions matching TRBD1. This CDR3 is built from 15 residues. Per germline, CDR1 LNHDA and CDR2 SQIVND (reference sequence). The DNA read from the CDR3 is TGTGCCAGTACCAACCGGGACAGGGAAATTCGAGGC. Translated: CASTNRDREIRG. The full CDR3 reads CASTNRDREIRGYTF.

In regard to this clone: The read gets to within 3 residues of the CDR3 end, and the germline J gene fills in the rest. V gene TRBV19 combines with J gene TRBJ1-4; the match to TRBD1 covers 11 bases. The CDR3 consists of 17 residues. J lost 6 bases, V lost 3 bases, and 9 bases had no gene match. Germline assignment: CDR1 LNHDA and CDR2 SQIVND (reference sequence). CDR3 DNA (partial): TGTGCCAGTAGTATCTTACCCCCGGGACAGGGGGATGAAAAA. This codes for CASSILPPGQGDEK. The complete CDR3 protein is CASSILPPGQGDEKLFF.

The sample holds a few counts of this clone. The read falls 3 residues short of the CDR3 end, and the missing part is taken from the germline J gene. The chain is built from TRBV7-6 and TRBJ2-1; 9 nucleotides align to TRBD1. With 1 base clipped from V and 5 bases from J, the junction kept 12 bases outside the gene matches. The length of the CDR3 is 18 residues. Germline CDR1 is SGHVS and CDR2 is FNYEAQ. Partial CDR3 DNA: TGTGCCAGCAGCTTAGGGCCTCACGGACAGGGGTCCCACAATGAG. Translation: CASSLGPHGQGSHNE. In full, the CDR3 reads CASSLGPHGQGSHNEQFF. The full variable domain, rest sourced from reference TRBV7-6 and TRBJ2-1, is GAGVSQSPRYKVTKRGQDVALRCDPISGHVSLYWYRQALGQGPEFLTYFNYEAQQDKSGLPNDRFSAERPEGSISTLTIQRTEQRDSAMYRCASSLGPHGQGSHNEQFFGPGTRLTVL.

This clone has a handful of counts. One end of the junction fails to match germline, which may point to a read error. The CDR3 goes on 3 residues after the read ends, and that part is filled in from the germline J gene. The rearrangement joins TRBV7-7 to TRBJ2-5; 8 bases match TRBD1. This CDR3 has 14 amino acids. Germline CDR1 is SSHAT and CDR2 is FNYEAQ (reference sequence). The chain's CDR3 is CASSFYRGWETQYF. Incomplete CDR3 DNA: TGTGCTAGCAGCTTCTACAGGGGGTGGGAGACC.

As for this clone: The CDR3 end falls 3 residues outside the read, so it is completed with the germline J gene. J is TRBJ1-1 and V is TRBV18; 12 bases line up with TRBD1. The trim removed 8 bases at V and 5 bases at J, leaving 12 bases unmatched. Per germline, CDR1 KGHSH and CDR2 LQKENI. CDR3 length equals 16 residues. The CDR3 bases that were read are TGTGCCAGCATGGGACAGGGGGCGCTAAGAAGTACTGAA. Residues: CASMGQGALRSTE. The entire CDR3 protein is CASMGQGALRSTEAFF.

The sequenced CDR3 bases are TGTGCCAGCAGCTTAAACGCGCTTAGCGGGACCTACGAG. Protein: CASSLNALSGTYE. The complete CDR3 sequence is CASSLNALSGTYEQYF. This rearrangement joins TRBV7-3 to TRBJ2-7; 8 positions agree with TRBD2. Read data end 3 residues before the CDR3 end; the end is taken from the germline J gene. The germline V gene encodes CDR1 SGHTA and CDR2 FQGTGA. Trimming at V came to 1 base and at J to 2 bases, leaving 7 bases not matched to a gene. The CDR3 covers 16 residues.

As to this clone: Read coverage stops 3 residues before the CDR3 terminus; the germline J gene supplies the remainder. The chain couples TRBV5-6 to TRBJ2-5; 8 nucleotides align to TRBD2. Germline V lookup: CDR1 SGHDT, CDR2 YYEEEE. CDR3 size: 14 residues. The ends lost 2 bases at V and 5 bases at J; junction bases unmatched: 5. The CDR3: CASSLAGVKETQYF. The DNA read from the CDR3 is TGTGCCAGCAGCTTAGCGGGAGTAAAGGAGACC.

At least ten counts were recorded for this clone. The CDR3 extends 3 residues past the end of the read, so its final part is completed from the germline J gene. V usage is TRBV19 and J usage is TRBJ1-1; no reliable D call. The CDR3 runs to 15 residues. Germline lookup yields CDR1 LNHDA and CDR2 SQIVND (reference sequence). Trimming stripped 4 bases from V and 0 bases from J, with 12 bases between. The CDR3 here is CASSTAVQLNTEAFF. The CDR3 DNA, read in part, is TGTGCCAGTAGTACGGCGGTCCAATTGAACACTGAA.

This clone was recorded a few times. The sequence runs out 3 residues before the end of the CDR3; the remainder is reconstructed from the germline J gene. The chain couples TRBV19 to TRBJ2-5; 9 bases line up with TRBD1. The CDR3 has 16 residues. Germline CDR1 and CDR2: LNHDA and SQIVND (reference sequence). V lost 6 bases and J lost 1; bases outside the gene matches: 9. Incomplete CDR3 DNA: TGTGCCAGTAGCACGGGGACAGGGAGCCTCCAAGAGACC. Amino acids: CASSTGTGSLQET. The full CDR3 protein reads CASSTGTGSLQETQYF. The whole variable domain, remainder taken from reference TRBV19 and TRBJ2-5, is DGGITQSPKYLFRKEGQNVTLSCEQNLNHDAMYWYRQDPGQGLRLIYYSQIVNDFQKGDIAEGYSVSREKKESFPLTVTSAQKNPTAFYLCASSTGTGSLQETQYFGPGTRLLVL.

This clone is medium-sized by share. The sequenced CDR3 bases are TGCGCCAGCAGCCTATACGGGACTCCCAATGAG. It yields the protein CASSLYGTPNE. The complete CDR3 sequence is CASSLYGTPNEQFF. The chain joins TRBV4-1 to TRBJ2-1; D might be TRBD2 (6 bases). The sequenced fragment ends 3 residues before the CDR3 boundary, so the rest is inferred from the germline J gene. The ends were cut back, 4 bases at V and 6 bases at J, with 13 bases in the middle. Germline lookup yields CDR1 MGHRA and CDR2 YSYEKL. This CDR3 comprises 14 residues.

This clone has only a few counts. The read halts 3 residues ahead of the CDR3 end, with the missing end drawn from the germline J gene. The chain carries TRBV19 and TRBJ1-5; 7 bases align to TRBD1. Trimming took 9 bases from V and 2 from J; bases not matched to a gene: 7. CDR1 and CDR2 (germline): LNHDA, SQIVND (reference sequence). The CDR3 is made up of 14 amino acids. CDR3 DNA, as far as it was read: TGTGCCAGCTGGGACAGAGGGGGCAATCAGCCC. Protein: CASWDRGGNQP. The full-length CDR3 reads as CASWDRGGNQPQHF. Variable domain in full (rest from reference TRBV19 and TRBJ1-5): DGGITQSPKYLFRKEGQNVTLSCEQNLNHDAMYWYRQDPGQGLRLIYYSQIVNDFQKGDIAEGYSVSREKKESFPLTVTSAQKNPTAFYLCASWDRGGNQPQHFGDGTRLSIL.

The table lists this clone with many counts. With the read ending 3 residues before the CDR3 end, the germline J gene is used to fill in that end. Other DNA sequences in the same sample also yield this CDR3. The chain is built from TRBV19 and TRBJ1-1, with no clear D. Deletions cut 1 base from V and 5 bases from J, with 8 bases between. Germline assignment: CDR1 LNHDA and CDR2 SQIVND (reference sequence). The CDR3 is 13 amino acids. The sequenced CDR3 bases are TGTGCCAGTAGTATAGTTAGCGGGACTGAA. This codes for CASSIVSGTE. The whole CDR3 is CASSIVSGTEAFF.

This clone was counted ten times or more. The CDR3 is cut off 3 residues early in the read; its end comes from the germline J gene. V gene TRBV5-4 combines with J gene TRBJ2-3; possible D gene TRBD2, 5 bases. With 5 bases removed from V and 0 bases from J, the gap between germline ends came to 10 bases. This CDR3 comprises 14 residues. CDR1 and CDR2 from the germline V gene are SGHNT and YYREEE (reference sequence). The part of the CDR3 DNA that was read is TGTGCCAGCAGGCGGGTATCTAGCACAGATACG. Protein product: CASRRVSSTDT. The full CDR3 protein is CASRRVSSTDTQYF.